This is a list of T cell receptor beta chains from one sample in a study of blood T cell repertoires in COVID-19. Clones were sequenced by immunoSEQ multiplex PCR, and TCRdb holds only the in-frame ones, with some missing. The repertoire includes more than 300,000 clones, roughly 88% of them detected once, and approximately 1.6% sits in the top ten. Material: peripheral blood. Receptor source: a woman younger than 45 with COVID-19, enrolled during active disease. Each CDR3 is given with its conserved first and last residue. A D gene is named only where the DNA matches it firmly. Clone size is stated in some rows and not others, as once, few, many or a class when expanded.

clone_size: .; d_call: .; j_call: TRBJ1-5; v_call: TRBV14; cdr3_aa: CASSQEGGPQHF; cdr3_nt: TGTGCCAGCAGCCAAGAGGGAGGTCCCCAGCATTTT
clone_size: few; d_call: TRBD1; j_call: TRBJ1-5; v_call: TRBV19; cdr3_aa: CASSTTGAQEAQHF; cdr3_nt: TGTGCCAGTAGTACCACAGGGGCCCAAGAGGCCCAGCATTTT
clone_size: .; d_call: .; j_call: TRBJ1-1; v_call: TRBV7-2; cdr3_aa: CASRFRGEVSEAFF; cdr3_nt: TGTGCCAGCAGATTCCGGGGTGAGGTTAGCGAAGCTTTCTTT
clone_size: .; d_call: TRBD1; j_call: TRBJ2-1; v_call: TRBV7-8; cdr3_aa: CASSLQFRGFQFF; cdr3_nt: TGTGCCAGCAGCTTACAATTCAGGGGGTTTCAGTTCTTC
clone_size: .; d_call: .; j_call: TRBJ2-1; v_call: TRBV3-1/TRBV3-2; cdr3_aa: CASSQVGGLLGNEQFF; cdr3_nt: TGTGCCAGCAGCCAAGTAGGAGGGTTACTGGGTAATGAGCAGTTCTTC
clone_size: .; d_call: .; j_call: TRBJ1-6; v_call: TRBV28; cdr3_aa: CASSLLSGQGLSPLHF; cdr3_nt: TGTGCCAGCAGTTTATTATCCGGTCAGGGTTTGTCACCCCTCCACTTT
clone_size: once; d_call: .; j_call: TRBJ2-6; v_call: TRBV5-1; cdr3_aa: CASSFTGSGANVLTF; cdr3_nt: TGCGCCAGCAGCTTCACAGGCTCTGGGGCCAACGTCCTGACTTTC
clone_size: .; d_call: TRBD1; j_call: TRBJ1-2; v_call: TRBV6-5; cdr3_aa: CASSYDRGYGYTF; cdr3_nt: TGTGCCAGCAGTTACGACAGGGGGTACGGCTACACCTTC
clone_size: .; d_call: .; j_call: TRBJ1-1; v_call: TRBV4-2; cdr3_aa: CASSQDLGRGNTEAFF; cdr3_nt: TGTGCCAGCAGCCAAGATCTGGGCAGGGGGAACACTGAAGCTTTCTTT
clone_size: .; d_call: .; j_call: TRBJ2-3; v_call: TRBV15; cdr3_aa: CATTLGAEDTQYF; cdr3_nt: TGTGCCACCACCTTGGGGGCGGAAGATACGCAGTATTTT
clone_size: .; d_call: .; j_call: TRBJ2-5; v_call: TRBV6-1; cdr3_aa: CASSESGLEETQYF; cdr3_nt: TGTGCCAGCAGTGAATCGGGGTTGGAAGAGACCCAGTACTTC
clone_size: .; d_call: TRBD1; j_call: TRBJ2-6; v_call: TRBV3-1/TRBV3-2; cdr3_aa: CASSQEGGPGANVLTF; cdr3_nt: TGTGCCAGCAGCCAAGAAGGGGGCCCTGGGGCCAACGTCCTGACTTTC
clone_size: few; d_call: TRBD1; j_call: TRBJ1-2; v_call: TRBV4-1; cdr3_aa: CASSQIGQGRGGYTF; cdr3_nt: TGCGCCAGCAGCCAGATAGGACAGGGGCGAGGAGGCTACACCTTC
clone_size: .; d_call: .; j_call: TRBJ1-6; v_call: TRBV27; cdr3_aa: CASSLSGSLGPLHF; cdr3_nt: TGTGCCAGCAGTTTGTCCGGGAGCCTGGGTCCCCTCCACTTT
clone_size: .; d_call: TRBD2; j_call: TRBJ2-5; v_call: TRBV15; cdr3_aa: CATSRVYGGAETQYF; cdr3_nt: TGTGCCACCAGCAGAGTTTACGGGGGGGCCGAGACCCAGTACTTC
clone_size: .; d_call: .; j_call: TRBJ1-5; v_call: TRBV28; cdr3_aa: CASSRPTLSPQHF; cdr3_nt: TGTGCCAGCAGTCGACCGACACTTTCGCCCCAGCATTTT
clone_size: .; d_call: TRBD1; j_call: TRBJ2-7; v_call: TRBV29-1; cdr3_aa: CSTAGGTGYEQYF; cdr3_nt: TGCAGTACCGCAGGGGGCACTGGCTACGAGCAGTACTTC
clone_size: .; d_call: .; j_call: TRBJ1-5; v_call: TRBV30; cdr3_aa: CAWSVGAGYQPQHF; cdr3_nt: TGTGCCTGGAGTGTAGGGGCAGGGTATCAGCCCCAGCATTTT
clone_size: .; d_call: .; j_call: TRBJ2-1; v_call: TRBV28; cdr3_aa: CAICQGSLFTYNEQFF; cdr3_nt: TGTGCCATCTGTCAGGGGTCCCTCTTTACTTACAATGAGCAGTTCTTC
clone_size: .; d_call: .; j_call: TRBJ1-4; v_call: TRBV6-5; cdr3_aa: CASARGGEKLFF; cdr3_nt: TGTGCCAGCGCCCGGGGAGGTGAAAAACTGTTTTTT
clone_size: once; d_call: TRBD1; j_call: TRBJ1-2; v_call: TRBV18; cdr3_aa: CASSPAGTEHYGYTF; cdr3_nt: TGTGCCAGCTCACCTGCCGGGACAGAACACTATGGCTACACCTTC
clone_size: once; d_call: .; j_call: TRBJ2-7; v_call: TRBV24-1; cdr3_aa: CATSGRGSAREQYF; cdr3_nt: TGTGCCACCAGTGGCAGGGGATCGGCCCGCGAGCAGTACTTC
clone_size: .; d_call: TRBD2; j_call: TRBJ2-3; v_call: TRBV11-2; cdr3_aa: CASSSSGGAVVNTQYF; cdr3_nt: TGTGCCAGCAGCTCTAGCGGGGGGGCGGTGGTAAATACGCAGTATTTT
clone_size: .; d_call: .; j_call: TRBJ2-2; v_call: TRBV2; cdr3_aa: CASSDRVSHTGELFF; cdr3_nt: TGTGCCAGCAGTGATCGGGTCTCTCACACCGGGGAGCTGTTTTTT
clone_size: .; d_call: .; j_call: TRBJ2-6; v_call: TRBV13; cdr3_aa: CASSYRVATGANVLTF; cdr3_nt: TGTGCCAGCAGCTACAGGGTGGCGACTGGGGCCAACGTCCTGACTTTC
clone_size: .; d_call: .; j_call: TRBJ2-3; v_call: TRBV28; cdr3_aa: CASSEGAMGTDTQYF; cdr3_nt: TGTGCCAGCAGTGAAGGGGCGATGGGCACAGATACGCAGTATTTT
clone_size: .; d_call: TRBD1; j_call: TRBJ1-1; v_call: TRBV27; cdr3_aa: CASGQGARTEAFF; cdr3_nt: TGTGCCAGCGGCCAGGGGGCGCGAACTGAAGCTTTCTTT
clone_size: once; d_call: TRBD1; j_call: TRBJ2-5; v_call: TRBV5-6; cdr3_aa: CASSLPSTGVVETQYF; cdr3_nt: TGTGCCAGCAGCTTGCCCTCGACAGGGGTCGTAGAGACCCAGTACTTC
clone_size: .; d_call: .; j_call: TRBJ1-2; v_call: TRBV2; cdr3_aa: CASSSDSRAGYTF; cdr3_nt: TGTGCCAGCAGTTCGGACAGTCGAGCAGGCTACACCTTC
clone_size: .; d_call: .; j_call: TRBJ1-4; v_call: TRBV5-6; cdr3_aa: CASSWRNPGDEKLFF; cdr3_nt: TGTGCCAGCAGCTGGAGAAACCCGGGAGACGAAAAACTGTTTTTT
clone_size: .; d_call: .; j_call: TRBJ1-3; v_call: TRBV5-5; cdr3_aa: CASSLDRLGNTIYF; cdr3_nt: TGTGCCAGCAGCTTGGATAGATTAGGAAACACCATATATTTT
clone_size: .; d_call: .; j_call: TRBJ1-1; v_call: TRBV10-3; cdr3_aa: CATEDSLNTEAFF; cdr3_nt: TGTGCCACCGAGGACAGCTTGAACACTGAAGCTTTCTTT
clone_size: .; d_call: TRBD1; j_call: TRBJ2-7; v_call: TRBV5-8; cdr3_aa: CASSLGTGEYEQYF; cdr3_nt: TGTGCCAGCAGCTTGGGAACAGGGGAGTACGAGCAGTACTTC
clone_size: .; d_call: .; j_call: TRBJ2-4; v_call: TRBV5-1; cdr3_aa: CASSLGGLGGGDKNIQYF; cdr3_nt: TGCGCCAGCAGCTTGGGAGGTCTAGGTGGGGGCGACAAAAACATTCAGTACTTC
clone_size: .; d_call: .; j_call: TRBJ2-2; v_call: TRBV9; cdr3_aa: CASSPTTGLAYGAGELFF; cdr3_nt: TGTGCCAGCAGCCCAACTACAGGGCTGGCCTACGGGGCCGGGGAGCTGTTTTTT
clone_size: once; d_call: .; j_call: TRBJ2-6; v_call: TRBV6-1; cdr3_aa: CASSEYSGANVLTF; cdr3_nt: TGTGCCAGCAGTGAATACTCTGGGGCCAACGTCCTGACTTTC
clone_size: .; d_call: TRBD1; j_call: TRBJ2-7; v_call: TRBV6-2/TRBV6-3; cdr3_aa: CASSYVGGSPYEQYF; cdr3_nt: TGTGCCAGCAGTTACGTAGGGGGCAGCCCCTACGAGCAGTACTTC
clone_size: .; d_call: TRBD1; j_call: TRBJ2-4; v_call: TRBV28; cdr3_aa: CASSRGLGNIQYF; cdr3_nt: TGTGCCAGCAGTAGGGGGCTCGGAAACATTCAGTACTTC
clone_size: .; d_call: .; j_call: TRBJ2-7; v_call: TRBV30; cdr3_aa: CAWKAGRHEQYF; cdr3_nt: TGTGCCTGGAAAGCGGGTAGGCACGAGCAGTACTTC
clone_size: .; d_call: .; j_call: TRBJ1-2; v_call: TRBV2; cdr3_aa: CASSGDRYGYTF; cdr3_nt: TGTGCCAGCAGCGGCGACAGATATGGCTACACCTTC
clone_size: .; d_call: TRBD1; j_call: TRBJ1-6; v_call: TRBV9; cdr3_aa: CASSAQPTGGNSPLHF; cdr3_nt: TGTGCCAGCAGCGCCCAACCGACAGGGGGAAATTCACCCCTCCACTTT
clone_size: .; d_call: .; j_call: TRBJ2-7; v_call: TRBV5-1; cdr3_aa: CASSLSTGYEQYF; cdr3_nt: TGCGCCAGCAGCTTGTCGACAGGCTACGAGCAGTACTTC
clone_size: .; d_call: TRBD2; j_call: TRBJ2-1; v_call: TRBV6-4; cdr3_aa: CASRTIAGGGDEQFF; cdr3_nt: TGTGCCAGCAGGACCATAGCGGGGGGAGGCGATGAGCAGTTCTTC
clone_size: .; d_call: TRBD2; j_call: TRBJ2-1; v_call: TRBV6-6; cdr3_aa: CASRGRGGSYNEQFF; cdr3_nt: TGTGCCAGCAGGGGACGGGGGGGTTCCTACAATGAGCAGTTCTTC
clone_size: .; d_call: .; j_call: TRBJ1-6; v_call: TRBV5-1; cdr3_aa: CASSLAGRSPLHF; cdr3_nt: TGCGCCAGCAGCTTGGCCGGGAGGTCACCCCTCCACTTT
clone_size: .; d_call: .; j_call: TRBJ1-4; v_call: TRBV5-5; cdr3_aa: CASSLGAGTGELFF; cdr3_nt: TGTGCCAGCAGCTTGGGGGCAGGTACCGGGGAACTGTTTTTT
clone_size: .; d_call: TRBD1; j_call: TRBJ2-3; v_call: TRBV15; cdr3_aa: CATSRFGTGGDTQYF; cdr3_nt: TGTGCCACCAGCAGATTTGGGACAGGGGGAGATACGCAGTATTTT
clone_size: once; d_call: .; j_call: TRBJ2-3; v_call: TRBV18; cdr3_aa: CASSPEEGDTQYF; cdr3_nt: TGTGCCAGCTCCCCCGAGGAGGGAGATACGCAGTATTTT
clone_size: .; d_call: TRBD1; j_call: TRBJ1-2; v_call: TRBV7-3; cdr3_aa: CASSSGQGWGYGYTF; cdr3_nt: TGTGCCAGCAGCTCTGGACAGGGGTGGGGCTATGGCTACACCTTC
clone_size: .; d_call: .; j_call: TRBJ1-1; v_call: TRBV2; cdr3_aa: CASSELRANTEAFF; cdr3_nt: TGTGCCAGCAGTGAACTCAGGGCGAACACTGAAGCTTTCTTT
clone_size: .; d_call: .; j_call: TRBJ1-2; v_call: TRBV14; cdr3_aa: CASSQGPRYGYTF; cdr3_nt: TGTGCCAGCAGCCAAGGGCCTCGTTATGGCTACACCTTC
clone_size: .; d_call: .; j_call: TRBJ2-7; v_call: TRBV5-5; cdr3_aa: CASSFQGYEQYF; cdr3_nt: TGTGCCAGCAGCTTCCAGGGGTACGAGCAGTACTTC
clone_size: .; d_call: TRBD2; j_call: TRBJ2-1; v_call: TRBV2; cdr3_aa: CASSEEAGGRSEQFF; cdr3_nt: TGTGCCAGCAGTGAAGAGGCGGGGGGGCGGAGTGAGCAGTTCTTC
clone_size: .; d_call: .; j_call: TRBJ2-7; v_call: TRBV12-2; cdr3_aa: CASRRDREYEQYF; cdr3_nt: TGTGCAAGTCGCCGGGACAGGGAGTACGAGCAGTACTTC